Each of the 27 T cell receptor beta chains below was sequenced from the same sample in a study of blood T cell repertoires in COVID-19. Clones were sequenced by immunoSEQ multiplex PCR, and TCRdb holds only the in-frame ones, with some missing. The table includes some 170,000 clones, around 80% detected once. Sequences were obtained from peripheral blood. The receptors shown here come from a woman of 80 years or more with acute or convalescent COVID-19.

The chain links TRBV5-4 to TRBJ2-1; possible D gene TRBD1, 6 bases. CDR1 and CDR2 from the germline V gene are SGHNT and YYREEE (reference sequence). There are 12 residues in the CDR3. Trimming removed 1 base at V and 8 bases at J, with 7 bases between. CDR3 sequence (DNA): TGTGCCAGCAGCTTGACAGGGCATGAGCAGTTCTTC. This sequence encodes CASSLTGHEQFF. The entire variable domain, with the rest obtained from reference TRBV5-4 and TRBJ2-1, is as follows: ETGVTQSPTHLIKTRGQQVTLRCSSQSGHNTVSWYQQALGQGPQFIFQYYREEENGRGNFPPRFSGLQFPNYSSELNVNALELDDSALYLCASSLTGHEQFFGPGTRLTVL.

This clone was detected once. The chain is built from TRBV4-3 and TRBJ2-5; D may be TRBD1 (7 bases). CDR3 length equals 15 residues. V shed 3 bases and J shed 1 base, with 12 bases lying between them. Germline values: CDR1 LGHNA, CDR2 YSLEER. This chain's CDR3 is CASSQFQGGQETQYF. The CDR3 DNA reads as TGCGCCAGCAGCCAGTTTCAGGGGGGCCAAGAGACCCAGTACTTC.

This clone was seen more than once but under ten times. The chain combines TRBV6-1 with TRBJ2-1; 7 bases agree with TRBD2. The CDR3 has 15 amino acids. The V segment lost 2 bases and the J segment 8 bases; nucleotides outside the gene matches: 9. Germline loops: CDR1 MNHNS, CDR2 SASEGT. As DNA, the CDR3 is TGTGCCAGCAGTGAATTTGGGAGGGCCAGGGATGAGCAGTTCTTC. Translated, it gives CASSEFGRARDEQFF.

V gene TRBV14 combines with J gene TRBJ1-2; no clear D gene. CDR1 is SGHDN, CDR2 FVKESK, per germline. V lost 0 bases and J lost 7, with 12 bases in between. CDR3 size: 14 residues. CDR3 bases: TGTGCCAGCAGCCAAGATCTGGTCGCGGCTGGCTACACCTTC. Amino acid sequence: CASSQDLVAAGYTF.

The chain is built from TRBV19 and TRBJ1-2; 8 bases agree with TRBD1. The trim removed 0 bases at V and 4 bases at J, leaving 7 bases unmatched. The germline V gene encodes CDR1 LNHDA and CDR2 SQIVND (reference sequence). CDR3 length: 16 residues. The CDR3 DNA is TGTGCCAGTAGTATAGATCGCCAGGGGGCTAGCTATGGCTACACCTTC. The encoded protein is CASSIDRQGASYGYTF.

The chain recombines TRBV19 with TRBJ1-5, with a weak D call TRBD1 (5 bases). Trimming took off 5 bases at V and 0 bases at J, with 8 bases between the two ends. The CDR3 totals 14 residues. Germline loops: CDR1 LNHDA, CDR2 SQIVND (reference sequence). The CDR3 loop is CASSFGGSNQPQHF. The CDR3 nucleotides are TGTGCCAGTAGTTTCGGGGGTAGCAATCAGCCCCAGCATTTT.

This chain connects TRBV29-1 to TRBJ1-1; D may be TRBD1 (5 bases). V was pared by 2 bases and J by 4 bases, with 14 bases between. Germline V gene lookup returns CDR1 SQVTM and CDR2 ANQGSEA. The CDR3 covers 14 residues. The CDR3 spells CSVEFGKQGTEAFF. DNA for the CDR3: TGCAGCGTTGAATTCGGTAAGCAGGGCACTGAAGCTTTCTTT.

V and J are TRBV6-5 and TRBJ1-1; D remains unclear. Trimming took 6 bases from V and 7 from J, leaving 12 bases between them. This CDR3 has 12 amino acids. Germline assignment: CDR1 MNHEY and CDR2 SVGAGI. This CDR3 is CASRSLSGEAFF. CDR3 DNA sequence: TGTGCCAGCAGATCCCTCTCGGGTGAAGCTTTCTTT.

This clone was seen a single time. CDR3 sequence: CASSLWWDSSGNTIYF. Written as DNA, the CDR3 is TGTGCCAGCAGCCTCTGGTGGGACAGTTCTGGAAACACCATATATTTT. V is TRBV5-6 and J is TRBJ1-3; 7 positions agree with TRBD1. Trimming cost V 4 bases and J 1 base; bases outside gene matches: 8. CDR3 length: 16 residues. Germline V lookup: CDR1 SGHDT, CDR2 YYEEEE. Variable domain in full (rest from reference TRBV5-6 and TRBJ1-3): DAGVTQSPTHLIKTRGQQVTLRCSPKSGHDTVSWYQQALGQGPQFIFQYYEEEERQRGNFPDRFSGHQFPNYSSELNVNALLLGDSALYLCASSLWWDSSGNTIYFGEGSWLTVV.

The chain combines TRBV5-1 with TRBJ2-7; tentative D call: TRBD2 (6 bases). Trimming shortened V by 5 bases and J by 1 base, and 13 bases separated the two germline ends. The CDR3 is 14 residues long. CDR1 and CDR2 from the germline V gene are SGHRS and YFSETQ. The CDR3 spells CASSPTGVSYEQYF. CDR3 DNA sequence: TGCGCCAGCAGTCCGACGGGAGTTTCCTACGAGCAGTACTTC.

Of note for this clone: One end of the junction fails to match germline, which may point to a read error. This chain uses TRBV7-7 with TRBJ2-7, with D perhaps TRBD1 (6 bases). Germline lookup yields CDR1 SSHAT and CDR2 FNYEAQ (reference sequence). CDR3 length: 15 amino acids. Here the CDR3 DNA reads TGTGCTAGCAGCCCACGACAGGCCACTAGTTACGAGCAGTACTTC. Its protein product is CASSPRQATSYEQYF.

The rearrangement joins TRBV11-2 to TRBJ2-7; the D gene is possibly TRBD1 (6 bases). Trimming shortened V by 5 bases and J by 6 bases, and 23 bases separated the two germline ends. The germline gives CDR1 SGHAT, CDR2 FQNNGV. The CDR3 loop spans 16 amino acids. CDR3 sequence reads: CASSKLRGQGRGEQYF. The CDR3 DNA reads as TGTGCCAGCAGCAAACTTCGAGGCCAGGGGCGCGGCGAGCAGTACTTC. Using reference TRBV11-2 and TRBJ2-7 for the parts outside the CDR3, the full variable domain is EAGVAQSPRYKIIEKRQSVAFWCNPISGHATLYWYQQILGQGPKLLIQFQNNGVVDDSQLPKDRFSAERLKGVDSTLKIQPAKLEDSAVYLCASSKLRGQGRGEQYFGPGTRLTVT.

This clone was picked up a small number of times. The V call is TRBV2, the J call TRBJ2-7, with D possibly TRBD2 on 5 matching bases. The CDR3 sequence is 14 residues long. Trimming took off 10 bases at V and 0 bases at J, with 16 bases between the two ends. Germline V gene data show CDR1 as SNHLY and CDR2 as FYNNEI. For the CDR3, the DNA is TGTGCCACAAAAAGGGAGCGGAGCTCCTACGAGCAGTACTTC. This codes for CATKRERSSYEQYF.

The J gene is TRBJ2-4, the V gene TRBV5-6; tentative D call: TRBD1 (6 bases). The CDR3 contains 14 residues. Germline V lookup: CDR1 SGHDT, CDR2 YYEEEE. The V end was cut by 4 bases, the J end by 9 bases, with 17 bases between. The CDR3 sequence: CASSPETGRGIQYF. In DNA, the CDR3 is TGTGCCAGCAGCCCCGAGACAGGAAGGGGCATTCAGTACTTC.

The CDR3 DNA reads TGTGCCAGCAGTTTACGCGGAACCTCCTACGAGCAGTACTTC. Encoded protein: CASSLRGTSYEQYF. This chain joins TRBV28 and TRBJ2-7; D ambiguous. CDR3 length: 14 residues. The V and J ends lost 2 bases and 0 bases respectively, with 8 bases between them. Germline CDR1 and CDR2: MDHEN and SYDVKM.

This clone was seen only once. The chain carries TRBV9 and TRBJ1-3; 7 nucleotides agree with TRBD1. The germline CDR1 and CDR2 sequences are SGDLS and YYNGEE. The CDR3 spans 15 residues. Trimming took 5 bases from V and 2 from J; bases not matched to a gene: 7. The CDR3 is CASSRTDRAGNTIYF. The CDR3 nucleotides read TGTGCCAGCAGTAGAACCGACAGGGCTGGAAACACCATATATTTT.

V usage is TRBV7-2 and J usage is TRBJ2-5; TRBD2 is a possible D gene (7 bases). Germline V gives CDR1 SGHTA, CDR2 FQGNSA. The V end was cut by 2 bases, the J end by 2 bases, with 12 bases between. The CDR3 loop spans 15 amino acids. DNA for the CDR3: TGTGCCAGCAGCTTATTCGGGGGGCCGCAAGAGACCCAGTACTTC. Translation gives CASSLFGGPQETQYF.

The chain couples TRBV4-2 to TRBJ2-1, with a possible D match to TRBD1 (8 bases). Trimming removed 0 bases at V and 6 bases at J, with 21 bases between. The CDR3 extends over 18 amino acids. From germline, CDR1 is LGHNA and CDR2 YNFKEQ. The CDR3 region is CASSQEARAGQAGNEQFF. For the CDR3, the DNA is TGTGCCAGCAGCCAAGAAGCCAGAGCGGGACAGGCGGGCAATGAGCAGTTCTTC.

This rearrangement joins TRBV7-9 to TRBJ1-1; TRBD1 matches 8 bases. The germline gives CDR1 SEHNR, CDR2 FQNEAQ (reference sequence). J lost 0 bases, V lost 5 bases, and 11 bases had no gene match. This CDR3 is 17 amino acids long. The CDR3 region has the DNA TGTGCCAGCAGCCAGACGGACAGGGTGGATCTGAACACTGAAGCTTTCTTT. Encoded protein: CASSQTDRVDLNTEAFF. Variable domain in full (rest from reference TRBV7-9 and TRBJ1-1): DTGVSQNPRHKITKRGQNVTFRCDPISEHNRLYWYRQTLGQGPEFLTYFQNEAQLEKSRLLSDRFSAERPKGSFSTLEIQRTEQGDSAMYLCASSQTDRVDLNTEAFFGQGTRLTVV.

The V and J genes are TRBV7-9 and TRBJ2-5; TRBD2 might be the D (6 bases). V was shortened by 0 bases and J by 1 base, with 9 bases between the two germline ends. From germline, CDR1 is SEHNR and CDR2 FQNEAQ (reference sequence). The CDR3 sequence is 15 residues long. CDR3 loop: CASSLAFGGQETQYF. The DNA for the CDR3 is TGTGCCAGCAGCTTAGCGTTCGGGGGCCAAGAGACCCAGTACTTC.

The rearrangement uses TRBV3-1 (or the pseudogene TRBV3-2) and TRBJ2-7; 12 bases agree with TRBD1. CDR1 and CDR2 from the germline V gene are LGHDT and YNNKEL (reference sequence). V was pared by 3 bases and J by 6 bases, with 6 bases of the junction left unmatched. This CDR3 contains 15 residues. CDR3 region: CASSHRDRGRTEQYF. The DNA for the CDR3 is TGTGCCAGCAGCCACCGGGACAGGGGGCGCACCGAGCAGTACTTC.

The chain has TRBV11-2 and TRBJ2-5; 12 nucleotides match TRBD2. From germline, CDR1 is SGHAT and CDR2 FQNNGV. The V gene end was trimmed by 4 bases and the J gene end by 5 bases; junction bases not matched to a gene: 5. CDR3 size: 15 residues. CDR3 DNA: TGTGCCAGCAGCTCCCGGACTAGCGGGATTGAGACCCAGTACTTC. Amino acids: CASSSRTSGIETQYF.

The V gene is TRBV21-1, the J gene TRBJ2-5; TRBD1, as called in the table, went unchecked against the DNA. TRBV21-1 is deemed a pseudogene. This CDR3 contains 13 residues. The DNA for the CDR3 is TGTGCCAGCAGCAAGGACAGCCAAGAGACCCAGTACTTC. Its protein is CASSKDSQETQYF.

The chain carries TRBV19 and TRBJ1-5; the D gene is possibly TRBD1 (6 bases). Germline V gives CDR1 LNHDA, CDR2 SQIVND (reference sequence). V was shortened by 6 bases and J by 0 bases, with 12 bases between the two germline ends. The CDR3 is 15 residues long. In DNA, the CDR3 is TGTGCCAGTAGCTGGGCAGGGGATAGCAATCAGCCCCAGCATTTT. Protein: CASSWAGDSNQPQHF.

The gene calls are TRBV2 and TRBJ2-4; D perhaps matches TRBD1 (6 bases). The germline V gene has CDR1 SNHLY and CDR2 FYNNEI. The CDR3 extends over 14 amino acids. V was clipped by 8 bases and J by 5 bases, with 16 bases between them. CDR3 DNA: TGTGCCAGCTGTTCGGGCAGGGGAGAAAACATTCAGTACTTC. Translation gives CASCSGRGENIQYF.

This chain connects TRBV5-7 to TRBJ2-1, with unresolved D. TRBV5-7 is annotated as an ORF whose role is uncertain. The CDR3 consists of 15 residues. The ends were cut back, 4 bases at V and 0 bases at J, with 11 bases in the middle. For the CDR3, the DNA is TGTGCCAGCAGCCTGAACACAAGCTCCTACAATGAGCAGTTCTTC. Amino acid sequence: CASSLNTSSYNEQFF.

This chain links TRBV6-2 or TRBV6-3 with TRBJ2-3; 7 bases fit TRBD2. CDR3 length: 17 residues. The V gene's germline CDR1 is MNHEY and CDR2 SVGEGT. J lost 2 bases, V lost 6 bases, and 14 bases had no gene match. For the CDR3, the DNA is TGTGCCAGCAGCACCTTCCGCGGGGGAACCAACACAGATACGCAGTATTTT. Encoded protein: CASSTFRGGTNTDTQYF.